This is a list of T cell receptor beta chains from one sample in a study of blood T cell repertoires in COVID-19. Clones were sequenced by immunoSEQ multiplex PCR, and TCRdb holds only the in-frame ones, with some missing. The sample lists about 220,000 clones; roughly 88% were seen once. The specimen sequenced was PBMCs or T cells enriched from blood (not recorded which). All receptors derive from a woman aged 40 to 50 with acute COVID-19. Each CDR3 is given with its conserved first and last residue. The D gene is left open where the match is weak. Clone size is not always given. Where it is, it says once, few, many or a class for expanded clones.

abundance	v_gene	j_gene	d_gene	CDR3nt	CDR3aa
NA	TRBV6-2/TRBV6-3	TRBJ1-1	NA	TGTGCCAGCAGTTACTCTAGCCCGAACACTGAAGCTTTCTTT	CASSYSSPNTEAFF
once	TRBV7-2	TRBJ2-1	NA	TGTGCCAGCAGCTTTCCAGGGGGGACCTACAATGAGCAGTTCTTC	CASSFPGGTYNEQFF
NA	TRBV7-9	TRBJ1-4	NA	TGTGCCAGCAGGACAGCAACTAATGAAAAACTGTTTTTT	CASRTATNEKLFF
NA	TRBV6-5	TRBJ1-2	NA	TGTGCCAGCAGTTACTCGGGGGGGTCAGGGCGCGGCTACACCTTC	CASSYSGGSGRGYTF
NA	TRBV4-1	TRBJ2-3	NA	TGCGCCAGCAGCCAAGTCACAGGGAGCACAGATACGCAGTATTTT	CASSQVTGSTDTQYF
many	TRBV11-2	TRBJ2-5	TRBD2	TGTGCCAGCAGCTTAAGCCCCGGACTAGCGGGAGAGACCCAGTACTTC	CASSLSPGLAGETQYF
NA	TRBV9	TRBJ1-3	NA	TGTGCCAGCGGGGGGATAGCGGGGAACACCATATATTTT	CASGGIAGNTIYF
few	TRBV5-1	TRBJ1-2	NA	TGCGCCACCTCTACTACAGGCGCTAACTATGGCTACACCTTC	CATSTTGANYGYTF
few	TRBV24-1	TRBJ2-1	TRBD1	TGTGCCACCAGCCCCAGACAGGGGGCCACAGAGCAGTTCTTC	CATSPRQGATEQFF
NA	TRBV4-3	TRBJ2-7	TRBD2	TGCGCCAGCAGCCAAGATAGGGCGACTAGCGGGGGGCCCGATACCTTCGAGCAGTACTTC	CASSQDRATSGGPDTFEQYF
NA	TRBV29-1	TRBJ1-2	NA	TGCAGCGTTGATCCCAGGGTAGACGGCTACACCTTC	CSVDPRVDGYTF
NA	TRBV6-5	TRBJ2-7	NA	TGTGCCAGCAGCCGCAGCTCCTACGAGCAGTACTTC	CASSRSSYEQYF
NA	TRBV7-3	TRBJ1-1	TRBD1	TGTGCCAGCAGATCTGGGGACAGGGTGAACACTGAAGCTTTCTTT	CASRSGDRVNTEAFF
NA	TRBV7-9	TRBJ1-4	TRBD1	TGTGCCAGCAGCTTGGGACAGGGGCAGAGGGAACTGTTTTTT	CASSLGQGQRELFF
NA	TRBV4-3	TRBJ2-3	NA	TGCGCCAGCAGCCAAGATCGTACAGGGCTCTCGGCAGATACGCAGTATTTT	CASSQDRTGLSADTQYF
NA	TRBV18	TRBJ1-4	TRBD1	TGTGCCAGCTCACCGGACAGGGGTAATGAAAAACTGTTTTTT	CASSPDRGNEKLFF
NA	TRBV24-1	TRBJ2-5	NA	TGTGCCACCAGTGCCCCGATTGGAGGGCCGCGAGGAGAGACCCAGTACTTC	CATSAPIGGPRGETQYF
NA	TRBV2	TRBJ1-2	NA	TGTGCCAGCAGTGAAGGGACAGCCAACTATGGCTACACCTTC	CASSEGTANYGYTF
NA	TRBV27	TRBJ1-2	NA	TGTGCCAGCAGTTTAAGCTGGGGGGGCCTTAACTATGGCTACACCTTC	CASSLSWGGLNYGYTF
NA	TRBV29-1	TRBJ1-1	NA	TGCAGCGTTGATAGGGGGAACACTGAAGCTTTCTTT	CSVDRGNTEAFF
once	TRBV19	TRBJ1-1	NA	TGTGCCAGTAGTAAGTTCGACAGGTTTGCCACTGAAGCTTTCTTT	CASSKFDRFATEAFF
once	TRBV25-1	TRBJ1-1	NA	TGTGCCAGCAGCGGGCGGTGGGGGCAACGGGCTGAAGCTTTCTTT	CASSGRWGQRAEAFF
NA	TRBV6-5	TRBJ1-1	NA	TGTGCCAGCAGTTCTACACGGAGGCACACTGAAGCTTTCTTT	CASSSTRRHTEAFF
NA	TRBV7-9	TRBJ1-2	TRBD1	TGTGCCAGTACCCTTCCCGGACAGGGGGACTATGGCTACACCTTC	CASTLPGQGDYGYTF
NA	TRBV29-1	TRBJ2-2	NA	TGCAGCGGGTCCCGGGGACTCCCGGTTTCCGGGGAGCTGTTTTTT	CSGSRGLPVSGELFF
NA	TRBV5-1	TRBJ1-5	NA	TGCGCCAGCAGCCCGGACAGCTATAGCAATCAGCCCCAGCATTTT	CASSPDSYSNQPQHF
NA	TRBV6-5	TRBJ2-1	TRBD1	TGTGCCAGCAGCCCCGGGACAGGATTCTACAATGAGCAGTTCTTC	CASSPGTGFYNEQFF
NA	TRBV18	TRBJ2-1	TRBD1	TGTGCCAGCTCACCACCGGGGTGGGACAGGGGGCCTTACAATGAGCAGTTCTTC	CASSPPGWDRGPYNEQFF
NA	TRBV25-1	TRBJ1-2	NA	TGTGCCAGCAGCCTAACCAGCGGGGCTTCTATCTATGGCTACACCTTC	CASSLTSGASIYGYTF
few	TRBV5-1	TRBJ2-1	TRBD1	TGCGCCAGCAGCGGAGGACAGGAGCTGGGTGAGCAGTTCTTC	CASSGGQELGEQFF
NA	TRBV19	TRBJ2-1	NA	TGTGCCAGTAGTATCAATAGGGGCGGTGAGCAGTTCTTC	CASSINRGGEQFF
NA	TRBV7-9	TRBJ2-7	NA	TGTGCCAGCAGCCACGCGGAGGGCCGCCACGAGCAGTACTTC	CASSHAEGRHEQYF
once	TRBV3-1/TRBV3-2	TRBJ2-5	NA	TGTGCCAGCAGCCAAGTCCCGGGTGGGACCCAGTACTTC	CASSQVPGGTQYF
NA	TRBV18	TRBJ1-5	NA	TGTGCCAGCTCACCTACGCTAGGGAGGGTGAGGATCGGAAGCAATCAGCCCCAGCATTTT	CASSPTLGRVRIGSNQPQHF
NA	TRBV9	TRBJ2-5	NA	TGTGCCAGCAGCCAGGGGACCGCCCGGGAGACCCAGTACTTC	CASSQGTARETQYF
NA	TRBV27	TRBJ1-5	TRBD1	TGTGCCAGCAGTTTATTCTTACAGGGGGACAATCAGCCCCAGCATTTT	CASSLFLQGDNQPQHF
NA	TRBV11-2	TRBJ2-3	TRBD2	TGTGCCAGCAGCTTAAGGGCTAGCGGGGCGGGGGATACGCAGTATTTT	CASSLRASGAGDTQYF
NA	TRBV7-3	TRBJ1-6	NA	TGTGCCAGCAGCTCATCGACGCCGGGCCGGGGATCACCCCTCCACTTT	CASSSSTPGRGSPLHF
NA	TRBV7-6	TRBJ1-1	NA	TGTGCCAGCAGCGCAGGCGGGAGAGTGGGGGCTGAAGCTTTCTTT	CASSAGGRVGAEAFF
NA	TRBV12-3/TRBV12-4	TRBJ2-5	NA	TGTGCCAGCAGTGACTTCCAAGAGACCCAGTACTTC	CASSDFQETQYF
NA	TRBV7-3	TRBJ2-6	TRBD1	TGTGCCAGCAGCTCGCCGGGACAGAAGGCATCTGGGGCCAACGTCCTGACTTTC	CASSSPGQKASGANVLTF
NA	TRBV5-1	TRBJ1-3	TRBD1	TGCGCCAGCAGCTTGGGACAGGGGGCTTCTGGAAACACCATATATTTT	CASSLGQGASGNTIYF